Listed below are T cell receptor beta chains from one sample, sequenced in a study of CD8+CD57+ T cells in acquired aplastic anemia. TCRdb ran MiXCR on the reads and lists one entry per CDR3 protein. The sample has 150,000 or so distinct CDR3 sequences; 55% to 70% are singletons. What was sequenced was sorted CD4+, CD8+, or CD8+CD57+ T cells (not recorded which) from PBMCs. The receptors come from a human donor in good health. CDR3s include the opening cysteine and the closing phenylalanine or tryptophan. The D gene is left open where the match is weak. Some rows have no size entry. The others give once, few or many, or a class for an expanded clone.

TRBV5-1,TRBJ1-1,14,.,.,CASSLQSPATEAFF,TGCGCCAGCAGCTTGCAGTCTCCGGCCACTGAAGCTTTCTTT
TRBV19,TRBJ1-1,14,.,.,CASSISPKNTEAFF,TGTGCCAGTAGTATTTCTCCAAAGAACACTGAAGCTTTCTTT
TRBV24-1,TRBJ2-3,12,.,many,CATSDQPDTQYF,TGTGCCACCAGTGATCAACCGGATACGCAGTATTTT
TRBV7-8,TRBJ2-7,15,TRBD2,.,CASSLAGGRSYEQYF,TGTGCCAGCAGCTTAGCCGGCGGGAGATCCTACGAGCAGTACTTC
TRBV5-1,TRBJ1-2,15,TRBD1,.,CASSATGGRSYGYTF,TGCGCCAGCAGCGCGACAGGGGGCAGGAGCTATGGCTACACCTTC
TRBV12-5,TRBJ2-2,16,TRBD2,.,CASTLGLALNTGELFF,TGTGCCAGCACCTTAGGACTAGCCTTGAACACCGGGGAGCTGTTTTTT
TRBV9,TRBJ2-3,14,.,.,CASSREYSYNEQYF,TGTGCCAGCAGCCGGGAGTACTCCTACAATGAGCAGTATTTT
TRBV20-1,TRBJ2-1,15,TRBD2,.,CSARDGTSGADEQFF,TGCAGTGCTAGAGATGGGACTAGCGGGGCCGATGAGCAGTTCTTC
TRBV19,TRBJ2-1,14,TRBD1,.,CASRRTGGRDEQFF,TGTGCCAGTAGGAGGACAGGGGGCCGGGATGAGCAGTTCTTC
TRBV6-1,TRBJ2-3,17,TRBD2,many,CASSPWGLAGVTDTQYF,TGTGCCAGCAGCCCCTGGGGACTAGCGGGAGTCACAGATACGCAGTATTTT
TRBV10-3,TRBJ1-2,14,TRBD1,.,CAINRDQGGHGYTF,TGTGCCATCAATAGAGACCAGGGGGGCCATGGCTACACCTTC
TRBV7-2,TRBJ2-1,14,.,.,CASSAYREAHEQFF,TGTGCCAGCAGCGCGTACAGGGAGGCGCATGAGCAGTTCTTC
TRBV10-3,TRBJ2-3,16,TRBD2,.,CAIRKGVAGGADTQYF,TGTGCCATCAGAAAGGGGGTAGCGGGGGGAGCAGATACGCAGTATTTT
TRBV15,TRBJ1-1,16,.,.,CATSRDLQGGLTEAFF,TGTGCCACCAGCAGAGACTTACAGGGAGGGTTGACTGAAGCTTTCTTT
TRBV15,TRBJ2-7,15,.,once,CATSREGGSPYEQYF,TGTGCCACCAGCAGAGAGGGAGGAAGCCCCTACGAGCAGTACTTC
TRBV19,TRBJ1-6,15,.,.,CASSIGRQANSPLHF,TGTGCCAGTAGTATAGGGCGACAGGCCAATTCACCCCTCCACTTT
TRBV7-2,TRBJ2-7,14,.,.,CASSLHGTTYEQYF,TGTGCCAGCAGCTTACATGGGACAACCTACGAGCAGTACTTC
TRBV7-9,TRBJ2-3,14,TRBD2,few,CASSPRGGTDTQYF,TGTGCCAGCAGCCCACGGGGGGGAACAGATACGCAGTATTTT
TRBV20-1,TRBJ2-7,16,TRBD2,many,CSASPSGTSSYYEQYF,TGCAGTGCTAGCCCCTCCGGGACTAGCTCTTACTACGAGCAGTACTTC
TRBV7-6,TRBJ2-2,16,.,.,CASSPGVGEAAGELFF,TGTGCCAGCAGCCCCGGGGTGGGAGAGGCGGCCGGGGAGCTGTTTTTT
TRBV7-2,TRBJ2-7,15,.,.,CASSKRGASSYEQYF,TGTGCCAGCAGCAAGAGGGGGGCGAGCTCCTACGAGCAGTACTTC
TRBV10-3,TRBJ2-1,17,TRBD2,.,CAISESKSGGALNEQFF,TGTGCCATCAGTGAGTCGAAAAGCGGGGGGGCTCTCAATGAGCAGTTCTTC
TRBV10-3,TRBJ1-5,15,TRBD1,.,CAISAGGQGHQPQHF,TGTGCCATCAGTGCCGGTGGACAGGGCCATCAGCCCCAGCATTTT
TRBV15,TRBJ1-2,13,TRBD1,few,CATSKGQGDGYTF,TGTGCCACCAGCAAAGGACAGGGCGATGGCTACACCTTC
TRBV10-1,TRBJ2-1,17,.,.,CASSEPPWRRGYNEQFF,TGCGCCAGCAGTGAGCCCCCTTGGCGTCGGGGGTACAATGAGCAGTTCTTC
TRBV15,TRBJ2-5,15,.,.,CATSSNGGAGETQYF,TGTGCCACCAGCAGCAATGGGGGGGCAGGGGAGACCCAGTACTTC
TRBV10-3,TRBJ2-7,13,.,.,CAISTGTGYEQYF,TGTGCCATCTCCACGGGTACTGGCTACGAGCAGTACTTC
TRBV5-1,TRBJ2-3,12,TRBD1,.,CASGTDTDTQCF,TGCGCCAGTGGGACAGACACAGATACGCAGTGTTTT
TRBV28,TRBJ2-5,12,.,many,CASGGYQETQYF,TGTGCCAGCGGGGGGTACCAAGAGACCCAGTACTTC
TRBV9,TRBJ1-1,14,.,many,CASSAGQSNTEAFF,TGTGCCAGCAGCGCCGGACAGTCGAACACTGAAGCTTTCTTT
TRBV19,TRBJ1-1,16,.,.,CASSITGESPSTEAFF,TGTGCCAGTAGTATTACGGGAGAGTCTCCGAGCACTGAAGCTTTCTTT
TRBV11-2,TRBJ2-1,18,TRBD1,.,CASSLVRGTGALGDEQFF,TGTGCCAGCAGCTTAGTTCGGGGGACAGGGGCTTTGGGGGATGAGCAGTTCTTC
TRBV7-6,TRBJ2-1,19,.,once,CASSPFRQAGSSSYNEQFF,TGTGCCAGCAGCCCTTTTAGACAGGCGGGTTCGAGCTCCTACAATGAGCAGTTCTTC
TRBV2,TRBJ1-6,15,.,.,CATYRDNRYNSPLHF,TGTGCCACCTACCGGGACAACCGCTATAATTCACCCCTCCACTTT
TRBV10-3,TRBJ2-7,13,.,.,CAIREYDSYEQYF,TGTGCCATCCGGGAATACGATTCCTACGAGCAGTACTTC
TRBV29-1,TRBJ1-2,15,.,.,CSAGPDSDFDYGYTF,TGCAGCGCTGGGCCGGACAGCGATTTCGACTATGGCTACACCTTC
TRBV6-6,TRBJ1-1,14,.,.,CASSEAWKGREAFF,TGTGCCAGCAGTGAAGCGTGGAAGGGGAGGGAAGCTTTCTTT
TRBV20-1,TRBJ1-2,13,TRBD1,.,CSAPGQGAFDYTF,TGCAGTGCACCAGGACAGGGGGCTTTTGACTACACCTTC
TRBV24-1,TRBJ2-1,16,TRBD2,.,CATSVGAGGPYNEQFF,TGTGCCACCAGTGTGGGTGCGGGGGGGCCCTACAATGAGCAGTTCTTC
TRBV19,TRBJ2-7,14,.,once,CASSVPGLSYEQYF,TGTGCCAGTAGTGTTCCGGGACTCTCCTACGAGCAGTACTTC
TRBV20-1,TRBJ2-3,12,.,.,CSARAPADTQYF,TGCAGTGCTAGAGCCCCAGCAGATACGCAGTATTTT
TRBV5-5,TRBJ2-5,13,.,few,CASSDGVWETQYF,TGTGCCAGCAGTGATGGGGTATGGGAGACCCAGTACTTC
TRBV7-9,TRBJ2-7,17,TRBD2,few,CASSQVAGGPGAYEQYF,TGCGCCAGCAGCCAGGTAGCGGGAGGGCCTGGGGCCTACGAGCAGTACTTC
TRBV20-1,TRBJ2-3,16,TRBD2,.,CSAGPIAGGRTDTQYF,TGCAGTGCTGGACCTATAGCGGGGGGTAGGACAGATACGCAGTATTTT
TRBV10-3,TRBJ1-4,15,TRBD1,.,CATRDRGKLLEKLFF,TGTGCCACTCGGGACAGGGGGAAGCTTTTGGAAAAACTGTTTTTT
TRBV24-1,TRBJ2-7,15,TRBD1,few,CATSDPDRGRYEQYF,TGTGCCACCAGTGATCCCGACAGGGGTCGATACGAGCAGTACTTC
TRBV14,TRBJ2-7,14,.,few,CASSRGILGYEQYF,TGTGCCAGCAGTCGGGGGATCCTTGGCTACGAGCAGTACTTC
TRBV15,TRBJ2-1,16,.,.,CATSRSWLRSYNEQFF,TGTGCCACCAGCAGGTCCTGGCTTCGCTCCTACAATGAGCAGTTCTTC
TRBV7-9,TRBJ2-7,16,TRBD2,.,CASSLGPSSGSYEQYF,TGTGCCAGCAGCTTAGGTCCCTCCAGCGGGAGCTACGAGCAGTACTTC
TRBV24-1,TRBJ1-6,14,.,.,CATSDSGPFSPLHF,TGTGCCACCAGTGACTCCGGACCGTTTTCACCCCTCCACTTT
TRBV28,TRBJ2-1,12,.,few,CASSPTDNEQFF,TGTGCCAGCAGTCCTACCGACAATGAGCAGTTCTTC
TRBV2,TRBJ2-1,15,.,.,CASVTSSSSYNEQFF,TGTGCCAGCGTGACTAGTTCCAGCTCCTACAATGAGCAGTTCTTC